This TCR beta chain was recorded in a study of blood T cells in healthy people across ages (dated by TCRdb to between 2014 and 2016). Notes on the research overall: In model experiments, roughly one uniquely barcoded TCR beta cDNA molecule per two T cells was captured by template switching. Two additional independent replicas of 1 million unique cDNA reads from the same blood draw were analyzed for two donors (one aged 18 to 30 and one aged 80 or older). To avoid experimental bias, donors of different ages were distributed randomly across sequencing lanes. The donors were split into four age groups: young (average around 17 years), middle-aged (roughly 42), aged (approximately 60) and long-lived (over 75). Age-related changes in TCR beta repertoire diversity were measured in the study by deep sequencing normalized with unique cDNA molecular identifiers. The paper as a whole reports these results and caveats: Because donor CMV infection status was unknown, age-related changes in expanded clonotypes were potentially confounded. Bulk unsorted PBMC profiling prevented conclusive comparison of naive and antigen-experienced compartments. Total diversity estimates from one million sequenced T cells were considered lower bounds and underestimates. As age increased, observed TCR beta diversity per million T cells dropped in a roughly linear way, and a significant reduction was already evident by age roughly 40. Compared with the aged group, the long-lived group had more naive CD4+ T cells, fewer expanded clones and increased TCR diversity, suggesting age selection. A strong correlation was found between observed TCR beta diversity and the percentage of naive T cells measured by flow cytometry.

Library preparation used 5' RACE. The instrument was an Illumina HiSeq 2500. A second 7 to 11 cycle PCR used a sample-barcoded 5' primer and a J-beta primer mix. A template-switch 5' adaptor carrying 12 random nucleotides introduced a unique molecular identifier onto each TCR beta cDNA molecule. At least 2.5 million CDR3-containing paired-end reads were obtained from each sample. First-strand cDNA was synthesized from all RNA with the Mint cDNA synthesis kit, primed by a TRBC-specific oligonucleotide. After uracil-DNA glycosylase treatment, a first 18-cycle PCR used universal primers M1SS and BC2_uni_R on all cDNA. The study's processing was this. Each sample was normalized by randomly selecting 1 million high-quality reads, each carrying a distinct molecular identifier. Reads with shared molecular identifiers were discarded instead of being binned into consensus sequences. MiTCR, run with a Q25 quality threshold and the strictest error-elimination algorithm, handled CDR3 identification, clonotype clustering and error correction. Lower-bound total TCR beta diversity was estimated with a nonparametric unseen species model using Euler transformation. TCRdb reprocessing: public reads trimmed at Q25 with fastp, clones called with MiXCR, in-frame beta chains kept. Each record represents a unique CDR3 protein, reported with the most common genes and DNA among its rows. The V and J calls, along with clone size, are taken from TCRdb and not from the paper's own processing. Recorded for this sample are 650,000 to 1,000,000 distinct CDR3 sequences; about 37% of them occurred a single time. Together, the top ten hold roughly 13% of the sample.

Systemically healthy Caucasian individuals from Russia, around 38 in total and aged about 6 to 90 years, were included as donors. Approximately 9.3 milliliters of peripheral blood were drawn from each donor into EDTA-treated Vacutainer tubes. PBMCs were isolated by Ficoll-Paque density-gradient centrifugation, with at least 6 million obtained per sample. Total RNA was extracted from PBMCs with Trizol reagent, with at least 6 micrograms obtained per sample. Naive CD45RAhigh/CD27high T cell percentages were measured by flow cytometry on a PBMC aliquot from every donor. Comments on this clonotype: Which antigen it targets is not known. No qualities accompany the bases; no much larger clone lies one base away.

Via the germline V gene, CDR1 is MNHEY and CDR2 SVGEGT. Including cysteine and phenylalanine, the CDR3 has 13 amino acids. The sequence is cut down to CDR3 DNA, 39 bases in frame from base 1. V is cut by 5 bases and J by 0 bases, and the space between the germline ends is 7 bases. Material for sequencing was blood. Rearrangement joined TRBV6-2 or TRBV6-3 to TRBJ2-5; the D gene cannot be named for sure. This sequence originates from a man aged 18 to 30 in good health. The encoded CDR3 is CASSPTYQETQYF. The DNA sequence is TGTGCCAGCAGTCCGACTTACCAAGAGACCCAGTACTTC.